This TCR beta chain came from a study of cytomegalovirus exposure and HLA in healthy donors. Unmatched junction bases numbered 2, after V lost 3 bases and J lost 3 bases. Germline CDR1 is SEHNR and CDR2 is FQNEAQ (reference sequence). The CDR3 totals 14 residues. Study results and limitations: In vitro testing confirmed three CMV-associated chains as specific for CMV antigens.

In regard to this clone: What it recognizes is unknown. Other DNA sequences from this sample encode an identical CDR3 as well.

PCR primers comprised 60 Vbeta and 13 Jbeta primers. Only in-frame clones appear in the TCRdb table, and some are missing; sequencing was by immunoSEQ multiplex PCR. Of more than 150,000 clones in the sample, 70% to 80% were seen once. V and J are TRBV7-9 and TRBJ1-1; 9 bases match TRBD1. The sequence was obtained from a man aged 35 to 55 in good health and CMV-seronegative. Sequenced input: PBMCs. CDR3 residues: CASSLGQGDTEAFF. CDR3 in DNA: TGTGCCAGCAGCTTGGGACAGGGCGACACTGAAGCTTTCTTT.